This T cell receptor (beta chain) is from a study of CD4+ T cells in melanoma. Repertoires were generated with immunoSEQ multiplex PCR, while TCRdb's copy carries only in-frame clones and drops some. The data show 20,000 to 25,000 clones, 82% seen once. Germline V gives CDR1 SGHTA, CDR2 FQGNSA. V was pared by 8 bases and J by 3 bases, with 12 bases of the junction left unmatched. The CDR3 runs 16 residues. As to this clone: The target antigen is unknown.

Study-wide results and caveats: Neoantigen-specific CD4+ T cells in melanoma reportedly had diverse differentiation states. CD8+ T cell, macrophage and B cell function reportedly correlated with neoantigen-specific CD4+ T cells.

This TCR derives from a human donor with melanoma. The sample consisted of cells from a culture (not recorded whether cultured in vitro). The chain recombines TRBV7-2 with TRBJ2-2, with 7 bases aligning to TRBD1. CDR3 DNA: TGTGCCAGCGGGTGGGTCTTGACAGGGTACACCGGGGAGCTGTTTTTT. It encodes CASGWVLTGYTGELFF.